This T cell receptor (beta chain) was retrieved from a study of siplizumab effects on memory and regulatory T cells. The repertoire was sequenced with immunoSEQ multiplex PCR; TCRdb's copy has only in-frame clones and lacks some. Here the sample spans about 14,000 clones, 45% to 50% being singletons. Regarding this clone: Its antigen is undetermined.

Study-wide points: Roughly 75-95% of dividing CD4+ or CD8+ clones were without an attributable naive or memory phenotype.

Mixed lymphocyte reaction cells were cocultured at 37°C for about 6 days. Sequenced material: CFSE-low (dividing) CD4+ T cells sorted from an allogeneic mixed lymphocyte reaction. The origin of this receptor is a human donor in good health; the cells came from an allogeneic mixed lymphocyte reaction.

CDR3 in amino acids: CASSPQTGGEAFF. The CDR3 nucleotides read TGTGCCAGCTCACCACAAACAGGCGGTGAAGCTTTCTTT. This sequence joins TRBV18 and TRBJ1-1; weak D call: TRBD1 (5 bases). This CDR3 is built from 13 residues. CDR1 and CDR2 (germline): KGHSH, LQKENI. V lost 1 base and J lost 7, with 10 bases in between.